Below are 18 T cell receptor delta chains sequenced from a single sample in a study of gamma-delta T cells after stem cell transplantation. TCRdb fed the RT-PCR reads to CATT. The repertoire includes about 5,400 delta-chain clones, approximately 10% of them detected once, and 13% sits in the top ten. The sequenced sample was gamma-delta T cells. These receptors originate from a human donor. It is not recorded whose cells these are; they may come from a transplant donor.

This clone was counted a few times. A read error likely explains why the TCRdb protein, taken from a much larger clone, differs from this DNA's translation at residue 3; the protein shown is translated from the DNA. V usage is TRDV2 and J usage is TRDJ1; 11 nucleotides agree with TRDD3. CDR1 is GEAIGNYY and CDR2 is EKD in the germline V gene. The CDR3 has 14 amino acids. The CDR3 region is CARDRLGDKDKLIF. CDR3 coding DNA: TGTGCCCGTGACCGACTGGGGGATAAGGATAAACTCATCTTT.

This clone was found a few times. One base away lies a much larger clone, so this may be a sequencing read error. Other nucleotide sequences from this sample produce the same CDR3. The V call is TRDV2, the J call TRDJ3; 7 nucleotides line up with TRDD2. The CDR3 spans 23 residues. Looked up from germline, CDR1 is GEAIGNYY and CDR2 is EKD. The junction had 22 bases not matched to a gene; V was cut back by 3 bases and J by 0 bases. The CDR3 loop reads CACDSANSYAGGSSSWDTRQMFF. In DNA form, the CDR3 reads TGTGCCTGTGACTCAGCCAATTCCTACGCTGGAGGATCGAGCTCCTGGGACACCCGACAGATGTTTTTC.

This clone counts as medium-sized. The sample carries other DNA sequences with the same CDR3. V is TRDV2 and J is TRDJ1; 12 bases match TRDD3. Germline V gene lookup returns CDR1 GEAIGNYY and CDR2 EKD. V lost 3 bases, J lost 2 bases, and 9 bases stayed unmatched. There are 17 residues in the CDR3. CDR3 in DNA: TGTGCCTGTGACCCTGTACTGGGGGATACCAAAACCGATAAACTCATCTTT. It encodes CACDPVLGDTKTDKLIF.

This clone counts as medium-sized. This chain connects TRDV2 to TRDJ1; the match to TRDD3 covers 11 bases. Per germline, CDR1 GEAIGNYY and CDR2 EKD. V lost 2 bases and J lost 0; bases outside the gene matches: 19. The CDR3 is 21 residues long. This CDR3 is CACDIRATLGDTSGYTDKLIF. CDR3 DNA sequence: TGTGCCTGTGACATTCGGGCTACTCTGGGGGATACATCAGGCTACACCGATAAACTCATCTTT.

In the case of this clone: The DNA is left out, because the CDR3 cannot be placed on it with certainty; the CDR3 is given as TCRdb lists it. The genes are TRDV2 and TRDJ1; the DNA was not used to check the table's D call, TRDD3. Inclusive of both ends, the CDR3 amounts to 20 amino acids. CDR1 is GEAIGNYY, CDR2 EKD, per germline. CDR3 region: CACDTPTASPWGLGTDTLIF.

This clone was seen a handful of times. This DNA's translation differs at residue 8 from TCRdb's protein, which comes from a much larger clone; a read error is likely, and the protein shown is translated from the DNA. The chain combines TRDV2 with TRDJ1; TRDD3 matches at 8 bases. Germline loops: CDR1 GEAIGNYY, CDR2 EKD. This CDR3 is built from 16 residues. V shed 2 bases and J 1 base; nucleotides not matched to a gene: 8. Here the CDR3 reads CACDRLGASATDKLIF. CDR3 in DNA: TGTGCCTGTGACAGACTGGGGGCTTCCGCCACCGATAAACTCATCTTT.

CDR3 loop: CACDTLATANSLLGDTSWDTRQMFF. The DNA for the CDR3 is TGTGCCTGTGACACACTCGCTACGGCCAACAGCTTACTGGGGGATACCTCCTGGGACACCCGACAGATGTTTTTC. The chain carries TRDV2 and TRDJ3; 12 nucleotides line up with TRDD3. The V and J ends lost 1 base and 0 bases, in that order; junction bases with no gene match: 21. CDR3 length equals 25 residues. Germline assignment: CDR1 GEAIGNYY and CDR2 EKD.

This clone occurred a few times. The chain links TRDV2 to TRDJ1; 10 nucleotides line up with TRDD3. Trimming took 0 bases from V and 4 from J; bases not matched to a gene: 10. CDR1 GEAIGNYY and CDR2 EKD come from the germline V gene. There are 17 residues in the CDR3. The chain's CDR3 is CACDTRTGGSTFDKLIF. As DNA, the CDR3 is TGTGCCTGTGACACCCGGACTGGGGGATCGACCTTCGATAAACTCATCTTT.

This clone was picked up a small number of times. Other DNA sequences from this sample encode an identical CDR3 as well. The chain combines TRDV2 with TRDJ3, with 12 positions matching TRDD3. The CDR3 consists of 19 residues. CDR1 is GEAIGNYY and CDR2 is EKD in the germline V gene. V was pared by 4 bases and J by 0 bases, with 6 bases of the junction left unmatched. The DNA of the CDR3 is TGTGCCTGTGATTCTATACTGGGGGATACCTCCTGGGACACCCGACAGATGTTTTTC. Translation gives CACDSILGDTSWDTRQMFF.

Turning to this clone: Just one base apart from a much larger clone, this may be a read error. This rearrangement joins TRDV2 to TRDJ1, with 10 bases aligning to TRDD3. Germline CDR1 and CDR2: GEAIGNYY and EKD. The CDR3 runs to 17 residues. Trimming removed 3 bases from V and 0 bases from J; junction bases left unmatched: 9. The CDR3 here is CACDALPGDTYTDKLIF. As DNA, the CDR3 is TGTGCCTGTGACGCTCTACCGGGGGATACGTACACCGATAAACTCATCTTT.

This clone was found a few times. TCRdb records a much larger clone's protein for this DNA, with a difference at residue 12 that likely arises from a read error; the protein given is the translation of the DNA. The rearrangement uses TRDV2 and TRDJ3; D is possibly TRDD3 (6 bases). The CDR3 length is 18 residues. Germline V gene sequence: CDR1 GEAIGNYY, CDR2 EKD. This chain's CDR3 is CACDTASPSSWGTRQMFF. CDR3 coding DNA: TGTGCCTGTGACACCGCGTCTCCTAGCTCCTGGGGCACCCGACAGATGTTTTTC.

This clone has more than one count but fewer than ten. With a far larger clone one base away, a read error is the likely cause. Other nucleotide sequences from this sample produce the same CDR3. This rearrangement joins TRDV2 to TRDJ1, with 13 bases aligning to TRDD3. This CDR3 comprises 17 residues. Germline V gene sequence: CDR1 GEAIGNYY, CDR2 EKD. This CDR3 reads CACDSLLGDTLPDKLIF. In DNA form, the CDR3 reads TGTGCCTGTGACTCCCTACTGGGGGATACGCTCCCCGACAAACTCATCTTT.

Comment on this clone: The protein that TCRdb holds for this DNA derives from a much larger clone and differs from the translated DNA at residue 4, which likely indicates a read error; the protein shown here is translated from the DNA. The chain couples TRDV2 to TRDJ1; 12 nucleotides agree with TRDD3. This CDR3 is built from 16 residues. Germline CDR1 is GEAIGNYY and CDR2 is EKD. CDR3 in amino acids: CACGTLGDTDTDKLIF. The CDR3 bases are TGTGCCTGTGGCACCCTGGGGGATACGGACACCGATAAACTCATCTTT.

The table lists this clone with a few counts. This DNA's translation and the protein TCRdb lists, from a much larger clone, do not match at residue 14, likely due to a read error; the protein shown is translated from the DNA. The genes are TRDV2 and TRDJ1; TRDD3 matches 8 bases. This CDR3 contains 16 residues. Germline V gene lookup returns CDR1 GEAIGNYY and CDR2 EKD. CDR3 nucleotides: TGTGCCTGTGACACCTTGGGGGATCCCGACACCGATAAACCCATCTTT. Residues: CACDTLGDPDTDKPIF.

This rearrangement joins TRDV2 to TRDJ1; a possible D gene is TRDD3 (6 bases). V shed 0 bases and J shed 6 bases, with 16 bases lying between them. CDR3 size: 15 residues. From germline, CDR1 is GEAIGNYY and CDR2 EKD. The CDR3 nucleotides are TGTGCCTGTGACACCGTACTGGGATCACGCAATAAACTCATCTTT. It encodes CACDTVLGSRNKLIF.

This clone was detected a few times. The DNA for the CDR3 is TGTGCCTGTGACACCCCAGAGGACTCCTGGGACACCCGACAGATGTTTTTC. Translating it yields CACDTPEDSWDTRQMFF. The rearrangement joins TRDV2 to TRDJ3; no clear D. The length of the CDR3 is 17 residues. CDR1 is GEAIGNYY, CDR2 EKD, per germline. Trimming stripped 0 bases from V and 0 bases from J, with 8 bases between.

This sequence joins TRDV2 and TRDJ1, with 12 bases aligning to TRDD3. This CDR3 has 16 residues. J gave up 3 bases and V 3 bases, and 7 bases lay outside the gene matches. Germline loops: CDR1 GEAIGNYY, CDR2 EKD. CDR3 nucleotides: TGTGCCTGTGACCCCGTACTGGGGGATACATCCGATAAACTCATCTTT. Protein: CACDPVLGDTSDKLIF.

This clone has more than one count but fewer than ten. The V and J genes are TRDV2 and TRDJ1; unclear D gene. The CDR3 spans 19 residues. Trimming took off 0 bases at V and 2 bases at J, with 24 bases between the two ends. The germline V gene has CDR1 GEAIGNYY and CDR2 EKD. CDR3 nucleotide sequence: TGTGCCTGTGACACCGTATCGAGTAACTCTGCCGGGGTGACCGATAAACTCATCTTT. This encodes CACDTVSSNSAGVTDKLIF.